This T cell receptor (beta chain) was recorded in a study of blood T cell repertoires in COVID-19. At the level of the study: The samples span acute and convalescent COVID-19 from the United States, Italy and Spain. Sample material is recorded as cDNA or gDNA derived from T cells, B-cell-depleted T cells, or PBMCs.

Germline V gives CDR1 LGHDT, CDR2 YNNKEL (reference sequence). Between the trimmed V and J ends, which lost 0 bases and 2 bases, there was a span of 23 bases. The CDR3 runs to 20 residues. Study members were between roughly 18 and 100 years old and lived in 20 to 30 US regions. Two negative PCRs, clearance, or symptom resolution had been documented for recovered Cohort 3 donors. Here immunoSEQ multiplex PCR was the method, and the copy in TCRdb shows in-frame clones only, minus some. Of almost 250,000 clones listed, around 86% are singletons. This clonotype was sampled from a woman aged 45-59 years who had recovered from COVID-19. V usage is TRBV3-1 (or the pseudogene TRBV3-2) and J usage is TRBJ1-3; D is perhaps TRBD1 (5 bases). Material for sequencing was PBMCs or T cells enriched from blood (not recorded which). CDR3 sequence: CASSQDLLHSGGTPGNTIYF. In DNA form, the CDR3 reads TGTGCCAGCAGCCAAGATCTTTTGCATTCCGGGGGGACCCCTGGAAACACCATATATTTT.